The 26 T cell receptor beta chains below all came from one sample that was sequenced in a study of blood T cell repertoires in COVID-19. The method was immunoSEQ multiplex PCR; TCRdb's version includes in-frame clones alone and lacks a portion of them. This sample yields tens of thousands of clones, of which roughly 90% are seen a single time; approximately 1.5% belongs to the top ten. The sequenced sample consisted of peripheral blood. These receptors originate from a human donor with active COVID-19. The donor label of this sample is uncertain.

This clone was counted a single time. The CDR3 coding sequence is TGTGCCAGCACCATAAAAGTACCCAGACAGTACTTC. Protein sequence: CASTIKVPRQYF. The genes are TRBV2 and TRBJ2-7, with D uncertain. Per germline, CDR1 SNHLY and CDR2 FYNNEI. V lost 7 bases and J 10 bases, leaving 17 bases between the germline ends. This CDR3 is built from 12 residues.

The sample holds one count of this clone. The chain couples TRBV6-6 to TRBJ2-3; TRBD2 is a possible D gene (5 bases). The CDR3 length is 15 residues. The germline V and J ends were trimmed by 4 bases and 3 bases, with 14 bases remaining between them. Germline CDR1 MNHNY, CDR2 SVGAGI (reference sequence). The CDR3 sequence: CASSLLSTGTDTQYF. CDR3 coding DNA: TGTGCCAGCAGTTTGCTATCAACGGGGACAGATACGCAGTATTTT.

CDR3 sequence: CASSPPDRVIEAFF. DNA of the CDR3: TGTGCCAGCAGCCCCCCGGACAGGGTGATTGAAGCTTTCTTT. This sequence joins TRBV28 and TRBJ1-1, with TRBD1 matching over 8 bases. In germline, CDR1 is MDHEN, CDR2 SYDVKM. CDR3 length equals 14 residues. Germline trimming cut 6 bases from V and 7 bases from J; bases unmatched to any gene: 10.

The chain recombines TRBV19 with TRBJ1-1, with D possibly being TRBD1 (6 bases). The V end lost 6 bases, the J end lost 1 base, and 12 bases lay between the germline ends. CDR1 and CDR2 from the germline V gene are LNHDA and SQIVND (reference sequence). The CDR3 runs 14 residues. The CDR3 is CASRPTGSNTEAFF. The CDR3 bases are TGTGCCAGTAGACCGACAGGTTCGAACACTGAAGCTTTCTTT.

The genes are TRBV2 and TRBJ1-6, with 8 bases matching TRBD1. CDR3 length: 14 amino acids. Trimming at V came to 4 bases and at J to 10 bases, leaving 6 bases not matched to a gene. Looked up from germline, CDR1 is SNHLY and CDR2 is FYNNEI. CDR3 sequence reads: CASSGQGTVSPLHF. DNA for the CDR3: TGTGCCAGCAGTGGACAGGGGACGGTCTCACCCCTCCACTTT. Full variable domain (outside the CDR3, taken from reference TRBV2 and TRBJ1-6): EPEVTQTPSHQVTQMGQEVILRCVPISNHLYFYWYRQILGQKVEFLVSFYNNEISEKSEIFDDQFSVERPDGSNFTLKIRSTKLEDSAMYFCASSGQGTVSPLHFGNGTRLTVT.

The chain joins TRBV6-5 to TRBJ1-2; D perhaps matches TRBD1 (6 bases). This CDR3 has 13 residues. The V end lost 7 bases, the J end lost 2 bases, and 11 bases lay between the germline ends. Germline V gene data show CDR1 as MNHEY and CDR2 as SVGAGI. This CDR3 reads CASTLDRNYGYTF. Here the CDR3 DNA reads TGTGCCAGCACCTTGGACAGAAACTATGGCTACACCTTC.

About this clone: Additional DNA sequences in this sample encode the identical CDR3. As DNA, the CDR3 is TGTGCCAGCAGTTTACGAGGGTCTTATGGCTACACCTTC. Encoded protein: CASSLRGSYGYTF. The chain carries TRBV12-3 or TRBV12-4 and TRBJ1-2; D is uncertain. The CDR3 contains 13 residues. V gave up 2 bases and J gave up 5 bases, with 9 bases separating them.

This chain links TRBV5-1 with TRBJ2-2; D gene unclear. Between the trimmed V and J ends, which lost 4 bases and 0 bases, there was a span of 13 bases. Germline CDR1 SGHRS, CDR2 YFSETQ. The CDR3 has 16 residues. The CDR3 DNA follows: TGCGCCAGCAGCCTAACCACCAGGACGAACACCGGGGAGCTGTTTTTT. It is translated as CASSLTTRTNTGELFF. The full variable domain, rest sourced from reference TRBV5-1 and TRBJ2-2, is KAGVTQTPRYLIKTRGQQVTLSCSPISGHRSVSWYQQTPGQGLQFLFEYFSETQRNKGNFPGRFSGRQFSNSRSEMNVSTLELGDSALYLCASSLTTRTNTGELFFGEGSRLTVL.

The chain is built from TRBV27 and TRBJ1-1; no reliable D call. V was shortened by 5 bases and J by 1 base, with 11 bases between the two germline ends. CDR3 length: 14 amino acids. The germline V gene encodes CDR1 MNHEY and CDR2 SMNVEV (reference sequence). The CDR3 loop is CASSPGSGNTEAFF. The CDR3 region has the DNA TGTGCCAGCAGTCCCGGATCGGGGAACACTGAAGCTTTCTTT.

V is TRBV6-1 and J is TRBJ1-1, with unresolved D. V was cut by 2 bases and J by 1 base, with 8 bases left in between. The CDR3 has 14 residues. Germline CDR1 reads MNHNS; CDR2 reads SASEGT. CDR3 in DNA: TGTGCCAGCAGTGAACTTCCAGAGAACACTGAAGCTTTCTTT. This encodes CASSELPENTEAFF.

This clone turned up a few times. The chain joins TRBV7-6 to TRBJ1-1, with TRBD1 matching over 9 bases. With V trimmed by 3 bases and J by 6 bases, 14 bases remained unmatched. Looked up from germline, CDR1 is SGHVS and CDR2 is FNYEAQ. This CDR3 has 17 amino acids. CDR3 DNA: TGTGCCAGCAGCTTTACCACCCCGACAGGGGGGCGCCCTGAAGCTTTCTTT. Translated, it gives CASSFTTPTGGRPEAFF.

The V gene is TRBV5-1, the J gene TRBJ2-1; 8 positions match TRBD2. This CDR3 spans 16 amino acids. Trimming took 4 bases from V and 5 from J; bases not matched to a gene: 11. Germline assignment: CDR1 SGHRS and CDR2 YFSETQ. Here the CDR3 DNA reads TGCGCCAGCAGCCATGGACTAGCCGACATAAACAATGAGCAGTTCTTC. It translates to CASSHGLADINNEQFF.

This chain uses TRBV3-1 (or the pseudogene TRBV3-2) with TRBJ2-7; D might be TRBD1 (7 bases). Germline values: CDR1 LGHDT, CDR2 YNNKEL (reference sequence). CDR3 length equals 15 residues. V was pared by 4 bases and J by 5 bases, with 18 bases between. The DNA for the CDR3 is TGTGCCAGCAGCCCAGGGGGGCTAGTTTCTGACGAGCAGTACTTC. It is translated as CASSPGGLVSDEQYF.

The CDR3 sequence is CASSVDGYQVDTQYF. DNA of the CDR3: TGTGCCAGCAGCGTAGACGGGTATCAAGTAGATACGCAGTATTTT. This rearrangement joins TRBV9 to TRBJ2-3, with D unresolved. The CDR3 length is 15 residues. The germline CDR1 and CDR2 sequences are SGDLS and YYNGEE. Trimming took 0 bases from V and 5 from J, leaving 13 bases between them.

The CDR3 DNA follows: TGTGCCAGCAGTCGACAGGCAGATAATTCACCCCTCCACTTT. Its protein is CASSRQADNSPLHF. The V call is TRBV7-8, the J call TRBJ1-6; D is perhaps TRBD1 (6 bases). V shed 6 bases and J shed 5 bases, with 11 bases lying between them. Germline CDR1 and CDR2: SGHVS and FQNEAQ. The CDR3 spans 14 residues.

CDR3 protein: CASSARAGGDTEAFF. CDR3 nucleotide sequence: TGTGCCAGCAGCGCCCGGGCTGGCGGGGACACTGAAGCTTTCTTT. The rearrangement uses TRBV7-3 and TRBJ1-1, with unresolved D. Trimming took off 5 bases at V and 3 bases at J, with 16 bases between the two ends. Germline assignment: CDR1 SGHTA and CDR2 FQGTGA. The CDR3 has 15 amino acids.

V and J are TRBV7-2 and TRBJ2-1; TRBD2 aligns across 9 bases. Trimming cost V 5 bases and J 4 bases; bases outside gene matches: 9. The CDR3 has 16 residues. Germline lookup yields CDR1 SGHTA and CDR2 FQGNSA. CDR3 sequence reads: CASSPGSGGPYNEQFF. The CDR3, as DNA: TGTGCCAGCAGCCCCGGGAGCGGGGGGCCTTACAATGAGCAGTTCTTC.

The chain joins TRBV9 to TRBJ1-1; tentative D call: TRBD1 (6 bases). Germline V lookup: CDR1 SGDLS, CDR2 YYNGEE. This CDR3 is 13 amino acids long. Trimming stripped 0 bases from V and 11 bases from J, with 14 bases between. This CDR3 is CASSVVSPGVAFF. The CDR3 coding sequence is TGTGCCAGCAGCGTAGTCTCTCCAGGGGTCGCTTTCTTT. Drawing the rest from reference TRBV9 and TRBJ1-1, the complete variable domain is DSGVTQTPKHLITATGQRVTLRCSPRSGDLSVYWYQQSLDQGLQFLIQYYNGEERAKGNILERFSAQQFPDLHSELNLSSLELGDSALYFCASSVVSPGVAFFGQGTRLTVV.

J is TRBJ2-7 and V is TRBV27; D gene uncertain. The CDR3 covers 12 residues. Germline V CDR1 and CDR2: MNHEY, SMNVEV (reference sequence). V lost 5 bases to trimming and J lost 0 bases, with 5 bases between them. CDR3 amino acids: CASSPFSYEQYF. The CDR3 DNA follows: TGTGCCAGCAGTCCCTTCTCCTACGAGCAGTACTTC.

J is TRBJ2-1 and V is TRBV6-2 or TRBV6-3; 10 bases fit TRBD1. This CDR3 has 15 residues. Germline loops: CDR1 MNHEY, CDR2 SVGEGT. The V segment lost 6 bases and the J segment 6 bases; nucleotides outside the gene matches: 8. The CDR3 coding sequence is TGTGCCAGCAGCAAGGGACAGGGGATGGTCAATGAGCAGTTCTTC. Protein product: CASSKGQGMVNEQFF.

This clone occurred once. The V and J genes are TRBV12-3 or TRBV12-4 and TRBJ1-6, with D unresolved. CDR3 size: 13 residues. V was shortened by 7 bases and J by 4 bases, with 8 bases between the two germline ends. The CDR3 sequence is CASKEGYNSPLHF. CDR3 nucleotide sequence: TGTGCCAGCAAAGAGGGATATAATTCACCCCTCCACTTT.

V gene TRBV5-4 combines with J gene TRBJ2-2, with 10 positions matching TRBD2. The CDR3 is made up of 16 amino acids. Germline V lookup: CDR1 SGHNT, CDR2 YYREEE (reference sequence). Unmatched junction bases numbered 4, after V lost 4 bases and J lost 1 base. Here the CDR3 DNA reads TGTGCCAGCAGCGTCCGGACTAGCGGGAACACCGGGGAGCTGTTTTTT. Its translation is CASSVRTSGNTGELFF.

This rearrangement joins TRBV5-1 to TRBJ2-7; perhaps TRBD1 as D (6 bases). The CDR3 consists of 15 residues. Trimming cost V 0 bases and J 1 base, with 11 bases left between them. In germline, CDR1 is SGHRS, CDR2 YFSETQ. This CDR3 is CASSLAGALSYEQYF. CDR3 nucleotide sequence: TGCGCCAGCAGCTTGGCAGGGGCCCTATCCTACGAGCAGTACTTC.

The chain is built from TRBV3-1 (or the pseudogene TRBV3-2) and TRBJ2-3; 7 nucleotides line up with TRBD2. With 4 bases clipped from V and 6 bases from J, the junction kept 10 bases outside the gene matches. Germline V CDR1 and CDR2: LGHDT, YNNKEL (reference sequence). The CDR3 totals 15 residues. The CDR3 reads CASSPDGLAADTQYF. In DNA form, the CDR3 reads TGTGCCAGCAGCCCAGACGGCCTAGCGGCCGATACGCAGTATTTT.

The chain carries TRBV10-3 and TRBJ2-5; TRBD2 might be the D (5 bases). This CDR3 comprises 18 residues. Germline loops: CDR1 ENHRY, CDR2 SYGVKD. V was trimmed by 0 bases and J by 1 base, leaving 18 bases between them. The CDR3 is CAISESTVEGRFQETQYF. The DNA of the CDR3 is TGTGCCATCAGTGAGTCGACGGTTGAGGGTCGCTTCCAAGAGACCCAGTACTTC.

The CDR3 loop reads CASGVYAYTEAFF. In DNA, the CDR3 is TGTGCCAGCGGAGTCTACGCCTACACTGAAGCTTTCTTT. The rearrangement joins TRBV2 to TRBJ1-1, with no clear D. Deletions cut 8 bases from V and 3 bases from J, with 13 bases between. Per the germline V gene, CDR1 is SNHLY and CDR2 is FYNNEI. The CDR3 totals 13 residues.